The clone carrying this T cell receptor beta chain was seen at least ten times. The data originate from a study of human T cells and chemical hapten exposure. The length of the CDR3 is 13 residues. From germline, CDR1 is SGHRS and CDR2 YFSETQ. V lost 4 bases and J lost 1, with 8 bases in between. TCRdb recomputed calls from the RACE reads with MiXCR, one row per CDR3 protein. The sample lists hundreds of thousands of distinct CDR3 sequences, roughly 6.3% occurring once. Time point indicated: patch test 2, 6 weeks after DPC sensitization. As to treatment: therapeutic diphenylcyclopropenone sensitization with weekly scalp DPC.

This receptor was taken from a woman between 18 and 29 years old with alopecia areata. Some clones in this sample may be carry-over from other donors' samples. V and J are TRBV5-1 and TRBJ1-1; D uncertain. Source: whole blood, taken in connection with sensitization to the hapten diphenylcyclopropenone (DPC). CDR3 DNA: TGCGCCAGCAGCAGCTCAGAGAACACTGAAGCTTTCTTT. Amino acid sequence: CASSSSENTEAFF.